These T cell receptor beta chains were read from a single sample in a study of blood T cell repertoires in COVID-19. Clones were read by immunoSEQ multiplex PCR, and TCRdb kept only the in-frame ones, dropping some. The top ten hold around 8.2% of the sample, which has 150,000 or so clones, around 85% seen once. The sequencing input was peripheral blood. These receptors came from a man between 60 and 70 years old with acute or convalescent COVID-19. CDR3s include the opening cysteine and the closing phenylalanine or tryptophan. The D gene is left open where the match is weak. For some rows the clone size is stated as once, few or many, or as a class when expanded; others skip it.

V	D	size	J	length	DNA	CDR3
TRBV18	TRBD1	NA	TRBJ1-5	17	TGTGCCAGCTCACCGGGGGCAGGGGGCGCGGGCAATCAGCCCCAGCATTTT	CASSPGAGGAGNQPQHF
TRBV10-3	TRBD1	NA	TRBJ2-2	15	TGTGCCATCAGCTCAGCAGGGGGCGGGACCGGGGAGCTGTTTTTT	CAISSAGGGTGELFF
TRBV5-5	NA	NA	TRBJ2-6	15	TGTGCCAGCAGCTTCGGGTCGTCTGGGGCCAACGTCCTGACTTTC	CASSFGSSGANVLTF
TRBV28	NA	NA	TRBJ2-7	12	TGTGCCAGCAGTCAACTAGCTGGGGAGCAGTACTTC	CASSQLAGEQYF
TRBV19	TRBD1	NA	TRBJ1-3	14	TGTGCCAGTAGCTCGGGACAGTCTGGAAACACCATATATTTT	CASSSGQSGNTIYF
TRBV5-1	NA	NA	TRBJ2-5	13	TGCGCCAGCTGTAGGAGAGTGCAAGAGACCCAGTACTTC	CASCRRVQETQYF
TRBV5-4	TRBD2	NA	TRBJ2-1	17	TGTGCCAGCAGCTTGCGATGGACTAGCGGGAGTTCGAATGAGCAGTTCTTC	CASSLRWTSGSSNEQFF
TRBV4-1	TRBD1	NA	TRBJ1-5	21	TGCGCCAGCAGCCAAGTCCCGGTCCCGGACAGGGGCGAAAGGAGCAATCAGCCCCAGCATTTT	CASSQVPVPDRGERSNQPQHF
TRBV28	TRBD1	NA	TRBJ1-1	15	TGTGCCAGCAGTTTACAGGACAGGATAGGGCCTGAAGCTTTCTTT	CASSLQDRIGPEAFF
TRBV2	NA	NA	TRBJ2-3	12	TGTGCCAGCAGTGAGAGTACAGATACGCAGTATTTT	CASSESTDTQYF
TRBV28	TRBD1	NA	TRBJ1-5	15	TGTGCCAGCACCTTGAGGCGACAGGGAGGCCAGCCCCAGCATTTT	CASTLRRQGGQPQHF
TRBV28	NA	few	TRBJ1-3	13	TGTGCCAGCAGTTCGCCCCGGGTCCTTCACATATATTTT	CASSSPRVLHIYF
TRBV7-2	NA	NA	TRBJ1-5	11	TGTGCCAGCAGCTTAGGGGGCTTGCGGCATTTT	CASSLGGLRHF
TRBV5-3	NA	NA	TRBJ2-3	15	TGTGCCAGAAGCTTGGCTGGAGGGCCCGTAGATACGCAGTATTTT	CARSLAGGPVDTQYF
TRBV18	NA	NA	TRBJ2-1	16	TGTGCCAGCTCACCACCGATAGGGGCGATCTACAATGAGCAGTTCTTC	CASSPPIGAIYNEQFF
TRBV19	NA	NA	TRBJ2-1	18	TGTGCCAGTAGCTCGATCCCTGGGCAGGGTATGAGGTACAATGAGCAGTTCTTC	CASSSIPGQGMRYNEQFF